These T cell receptor beta chains were read from a single sample in a study of preoperative IRX-2 immunotherapy in early breast cancer. Only in-frame clones appear in the TCRdb table, and some are missing; sequencing was by immunoSEQ multiplex PCR. The table records fewer than 25,000 clones, approximately 90% of them present only once. The sequencing here drew on tumor tissue, taken after IRX-2 immunotherapy. The receptors stem from a human donor with breast cancer. CDR3s include the opening cysteine and the closing phenylalanine or tryptophan. The D gene is left open where the match is weak. Only some rows state a clone size, as once, few, many or a class for expanded clones.

abundance: NA; d_gene: NA; v_gene: TRBV7-9; j_gene: TRBJ1-2; CDR3nt: TGTGCCAGCAGCGAACAGAGGAACTATGGCTACACCTTC; CDR3aa: CASSEQRNYGYTF
abundance: NA; d_gene: NA; v_gene: TRBV5-1; j_gene: TRBJ2-3; CDR3nt: TGCGCCAGCAGCTTGACGTTGGGCGGAGATACGCAGTATTTT; CDR3aa: CASSLTLGGDTQYF
abundance: NA; d_gene: NA; v_gene: TRBV9; j_gene: TRBJ2-7; CDR3nt: TGTGCCAGCGAAACTATGGGAGTGTACGAGCAGTACTTC; CDR3aa: CASETMGVYEQYF
abundance: NA; d_gene: NA; v_gene: TRBV6-1; j_gene: TRBJ1-1; CDR3nt: TGTGCCAGCAACGAAGGGTGGGGCACTGAAGCTTTCTTT; CDR3aa: CASNEGWGTEAFF
abundance: NA; d_gene: NA; v_gene: TRBV6-6; j_gene: TRBJ2-3; CDR3nt: TGTGCCAGCAGTTACTCCGGGAGTATCACAGATACGCAGTATTTT; CDR3aa: CASSYSGSITDTQYF
abundance: NA; d_gene: TRBD2; v_gene: TRBV2; j_gene: TRBJ2-3; CDR3nt: TGTGCCAGCATTATGACTAGCGTAAGCACAGATACGCAGTATTTT; CDR3aa: CASIMTSVSTDTQYF
abundance: NA; d_gene: NA; v_gene: TRBV7-3; j_gene: TRBJ2-1; CDR3nt: TGTGCCAGCAGCACCGGGACTGGAGTTACCTACAATGAGCAGTTCTTC; CDR3aa: CASSTGTGVTYNEQFF
abundance: NA; d_gene: NA; v_gene: TRBV7-9; j_gene: TRBJ1-2; CDR3nt: TGTGCCAGCAATCCGTCCTCGGGGGCGCGGGGTGGCTACACCTTC; CDR3aa: CASNPSSGARGGYTF
abundance: NA; d_gene: NA; v_gene: TRBV7-5; j_gene: TRBJ1-2; CDR3nt: TGTGCCAGAAGCTTTTGGGACGGACGGAACTATGGCTACACCTTC; CDR3aa: CARSFWDGRNYGYTF
abundance: NA; d_gene: TRBD1; v_gene: TRBV6-1; j_gene: TRBJ1-2; CDR3nt: TGTGCCAGCACGAGGGGGCCCAGTAATAACTATGGCTACACCTTC; CDR3aa: CASTRGPSNNYGYTF
abundance: NA; d_gene: NA; v_gene: TRBV18; j_gene: TRBJ2-5; CDR3nt: TGTGCCAGCTATGACCTGAGAGGGACCCAGTACTTC; CDR3aa: CASYDLRGTQYF
abundance: NA; d_gene: NA; v_gene: TRBV18; j_gene: TRBJ2-2; CDR3nt: TGTGCCAGCTCACTCGCAGGGGCCGGGGAGCTGTTTTTT; CDR3aa: CASSLAGAGELFF
abundance: once; d_gene: NA; v_gene: TRBV6-5; j_gene: TRBJ2-2; CDR3nt: TGTGCCAGCAGTCCCTCTGGGGGGGGCTCCGGGGAGCTGTTTTTT; CDR3aa: CASSPSGGGSGELFF
abundance: NA; d_gene: NA; v_gene: TRBV6-6; j_gene: TRBJ1-2; CDR3nt: TGTGCCAGCACCGCGGGACATAACTATGGCTACACCTTC; CDR3aa: CASTAGHNYGYTF
abundance: NA; d_gene: TRBD2; v_gene: TRBV30; j_gene: TRBJ2-1; CDR3nt: TGTGCCTGTCTAGCGGGGGGACTCTTTGAGCAGTTCTTC; CDR3aa: CACLAGGLFEQFF
abundance: NA; d_gene: NA; v_gene: TRBV10-2; j_gene: TRBJ2-1; CDR3nt: TGCGCCAGCAGGGAGCGGGACAGGCCTTACAATGAGCAGTTCTTC; CDR3aa: CASRERDRPYNEQFF
abundance: NA; d_gene: NA; v_gene: TRBV18; j_gene: TRBJ1-2; CDR3nt: TGTGCCAGCTCACCACAGGAGTCTCGATATGGCTACACCTTC; CDR3aa: CASSPQESRYGYTF
abundance: once; d_gene: NA; v_gene: TRBV18; j_gene: TRBJ1-1; CDR3nt: TGTGCCAGCTCACCCTACCTCGGAGGGCGCGACACTGAAGCTTTCTTT; CDR3aa: CASSPYLGGRDTEAFF
abundance: NA; d_gene: NA; v_gene: TRBV27; j_gene: TRBJ2-2; CDR3nt: TGTGCCAGCAGTTTAAGCGGGGTAGGGGGGGCTAGCACCGGGGAGCTGTTTTTT; CDR3aa: CASSLSGVGGASTGELFF
abundance: NA; d_gene: NA; v_gene: TRBV5-4; j_gene: TRBJ1-4; CDR3nt: TGTGCCAGCAGCTTGTATGCCGGATCTAATGAAAAACTGTTTTTT; CDR3aa: CASSLYAGSNEKLFF
abundance: NA; d_gene: NA; v_gene: TRBV6-4; j_gene: TRBJ1-2; CDR3nt: TGTGCCAGCAGTCCAGGGAAGTACGATGGCTACACCTTC; CDR3aa: CASSPGKYDGYTF
abundance: NA; d_gene: NA; v_gene: TRBV5-1; j_gene: TRBJ1-2; CDR3nt: TGCGCCAGCAGCTTGCAGTCCTCAGTAGGGAACTATGGCTACACCTTC; CDR3aa: CASSLQSSVGNYGYTF
abundance: few; d_gene: TRBD1; v_gene: TRBV10-3; j_gene: TRBJ2-1; CDR3nt: TGTGCCATCAGTGACCGAAAGGGGACAGGGTATATGAATGAGCAGTTCTTC; CDR3aa: CAISDRKGTGYMNEQFF
abundance: NA; d_gene: NA; v_gene: TRBV14; j_gene: TRBJ2-5; CDR3nt: TGTGCCAGCAGCCAAGGGTGGGGAGCCTTTGGAGAGACCCAGTACTTC; CDR3aa: CASSQGWGAFGETQYF
abundance: NA; d_gene: NA; v_gene: TRBV29-1; j_gene: TRBJ2-1; CDR3nt: TGCAGCGTACCCGAATCCTCCTACAATGAGCAGTTCTTC; CDR3aa: CSVPESSYNEQFF
abundance: NA; d_gene: TRBD2; v_gene: TRBV5-1; j_gene: TRBJ2-3; CDR3nt: TGCGCCAGCAGCCGAGCGGGGGGGGGCACAGATACGCAGTATTTT; CDR3aa: CASSRAGGGTDTQYF
abundance: NA; d_gene: NA; v_gene: TRBV6-5; j_gene: TRBJ1-2; CDR3nt: TGTGCCAGCAGTTTAGAGGCAGGGACCTATGGCTACACCTTC; CDR3aa: CASSLEAGTYGYTF
abundance: NA; d_gene: TRBD2; v_gene: TRBV4-2; j_gene: TRBJ2-7; CDR3nt: TGTGCCAGCAGCCAAGCCCTGGCTAGCGGTACCTACGAGCAGTACTTC; CDR3aa: CASSQALASGTYEQYF
abundance: NA; d_gene: NA; v_gene: TRBV6-6; j_gene: TRBJ1-1; CDR3nt: TGTGCCAGCAGCCCACAGGGGAACACTGAAGCTTTCTTT; CDR3aa: CASSPQGNTEAFF
abundance: NA; d_gene: NA; v_gene: TRBV11-3; j_gene: TRBJ2-7; CDR3nt: TGTGCCAGCAGCTTAGAGTGGATATCCGGGACCGCGTCAAACTCCTACGAGCAGTACTTC; CDR3aa: CASSLEWISGTASNSYEQYF
abundance: NA; d_gene: TRBD2; v_gene: TRBV7-3; j_gene: TRBJ2-3; CDR3nt: TGTGCCAGCAGCTTAATCGGGGGGGGAGCAGATACGCAGTATTTT; CDR3aa: CASSLIGGGADTQYF
abundance: once; d_gene: TRBD1; v_gene: TRBV11-3; j_gene: TRBJ2-5; CDR3nt: TGTGCCAGCAGACTGGACAGGGGACAAGAGACCCAGTACTTC; CDR3aa: CASRLDRGQETQYF
abundance: NA; d_gene: NA; v_gene: TRBV10-1; j_gene: TRBJ1-1; CDR3nt: TGCGCCAGCAGTGACGGGCAAAACACTGAAGCTTTCTTT; CDR3aa: CASSDGQNTEAFF
abundance: few; d_gene: TRBD1; v_gene: TRBV5-4; j_gene: TRBJ1-1; CDR3nt: TGTGCCAGCAGAAATACAGGGGGTAGGACTGAAGCTTTCTTT; CDR3aa: CASRNTGGRTEAFF
abundance: NA; d_gene: NA; v_gene: TRBV7-8; j_gene: TRBJ2-2; CDR3nt: TGTGCCAGCAGCTTATTCGGTGCAACCGGGGAGCTGTTTTTT; CDR3aa: CASSLFGATGELFF
abundance: NA; d_gene: NA; v_gene: TRBV29-1; j_gene: TRBJ2-3; CDR3nt: TGCAGCGTTGCTGGCACAGATACGCAGTATTTT; CDR3aa: CSVAGTDTQYF
abundance: few; d_gene: TRBD2; v_gene: TRBV11-2; j_gene: TRBJ2-5; CDR3nt: TGTGCCAGCAGCACCCCCCCTAGCGGGGAAGAGACCCAGTACTTC; CDR3aa: CASSTPPSGEETQYF
abundance: few; d_gene: TRBD1; v_gene: TRBV6-4; j_gene: TRBJ1-1; CDR3nt: TGTGCCAGCAGGTTGACAGGGGGCTCCACTGAAGCTTTCTTT; CDR3aa: CASRLTGGSTEAFF
abundance: NA; d_gene: TRBD1; v_gene: TRBV11-3; j_gene: TRBJ2-1; CDR3nt: TGTGCCAGCAGCTTAGGAGCGACGAGGGGGCATGAGCAGTTCTTC; CDR3aa: CASSLGATRGHEQFF
abundance: NA; d_gene: TRBD2; v_gene: TRBV11-2; j_gene: TRBJ2-3; CDR3nt: TGTGCCAGCAGCCCGGGATTACTAGCGGGGCGCACAGATACGCAGTATTTT; CDR3aa: CASSPGLLAGRTDTQYF
abundance: NA; d_gene: NA; v_gene: TRBV6-1; j_gene: TRBJ2-2; CDR3nt: TGTGCCAGCAGTGAAGCGCGAGGATCGAACACCGGGGAGCTGTTTTTT; CDR3aa: CASSEARGSNTGELFF
abundance: NA; d_gene: NA; v_gene: TRBV5-4; j_gene: TRBJ2-3; CDR3nt: TGTGCCAGCAGCCCGGGGACTTCTAGCACAGATACGCAGTATTTT; CDR3aa: CASSPGTSSTDTQYF
abundance: NA; d_gene: TRBD1; v_gene: TRBV19; j_gene: TRBJ1-5; CDR3nt: TGTGCCAGCTGCAGACAGGGTCAAGGCAATCAGCCCCAGCATTTT; CDR3aa: CASCRQGQGNQPQHF
abundance: NA; d_gene: NA; v_gene: TRBV29-1; j_gene: TRBJ1-2; CDR3nt: TGCAGTGTTGAAGTGCCGGGGTGGGGCTACACCTTC; CDR3aa: CSVEVPGWGYTF
abundance: NA; d_gene: NA; v_gene: TRBV5-4; j_gene: TRBJ2-1; CDR3nt: TGTGCCAGCAGCATATACAACGACAATGAGCAGTTCTTC; CDR3aa: CASSIYNDNEQFF
abundance: NA; d_gene: NA; v_gene: TRBV6-1; j_gene: TRBJ2-4; CDR3nt: TGTGCCAGCGAATCGTACGGTACGAACATTCAGTACTTC; CDR3aa: CASESYGTNIQYF
abundance: NA; d_gene: NA; v_gene: TRBV19; j_gene: TRBJ1-1; CDR3nt: TGTGCCACAAAATGGACCGTAGCGAACACTGAAGCTTTCTTT; CDR3aa: CATKWTVANTEAFF
abundance: NA; d_gene: NA; v_gene: TRBV5-5; j_gene: TRBJ1-6; CDR3nt: TGTGCCAGCAGCTCAGAAGGGTTTGGTTCACCCCTCCACTTT; CDR3aa: CASSSEGFGSPLHF
abundance: NA; d_gene: TRBD1; v_gene: TRBV9; j_gene: TRBJ1-5; CDR3nt: TGTGCCAGCAGCGTAGATGGAGGGGGCATAGGTCAGCCCCAGCATTTT; CDR3aa: CASSVDGGGIGQPQHF
abundance: NA; d_gene: TRBD1; v_gene: TRBV28; j_gene: TRBJ2-6; CDR3nt: TGTGCCAGCAAAGGACAGGGGACCGGGGCCAACGTCCTGACTTTC; CDR3aa: CASKGQGTGANVLTF
abundance: NA; d_gene: NA; v_gene: TRBV19; j_gene: TRBJ1-2; CDR3nt: TGTGCCAGTAGTATACGAGGGAATTGGGACACCGGCTATGGCTACACCTTC; CDR3aa: CASSIRGNWDTGYGYTF
abundance: once; d_gene: NA; v_gene: TRBV7-8; j_gene: TRBJ2-3; CDR3nt: TGTGCCAGCAGCTTAGTTTCATACACAGATACGCAGTATTTT; CDR3aa: CASSLVSYTDTQYF
abundance: NA; d_gene: NA; v_gene: TRBV9; j_gene: TRBJ2-1; CDR3nt: TGTGCCAGCAGCGTAGAACAGGCCTCCTACAATGAGCAGTTCTTC; CDR3aa: CASSVEQASYNEQFF
abundance: NA; d_gene: TRBD1; v_gene: TRBV6-1; j_gene: TRBJ1-1; CDR3nt: TGTGCCAGCAGTCCAGGGACAGCCATGAACACTGAAGCTTTCTTT; CDR3aa: CASSPGTAMNTEAFF
abundance: once; d_gene: TRBD2; v_gene: TRBV10-1; j_gene: TRBJ2-3; CDR3nt: TGCGCCAGCAGTGACTCGGGAGGAAGCGGAGATACGCAGTATTTT; CDR3aa: CASSDSGGSGDTQYF